Below, 25 T cell receptor beta chains from the same sample are listed, as sequenced in a study of T cell responses to AZD1222 COVID-19 vaccine. Using immunoSEQ multiplex PCR, the repertoire was profiled, and TCRdb retains in-frame clones only, with some absent. The table includes 60,000 to 85,000 clones, approximately 80% detected once. The material was peripheral blood, obtained 28 days after the second dose of the MenACWY control vaccine. The receptors originated from an adult who received the MenACWY meningococcal vaccine as a control.

The chain joins TRBV5-1 to TRBJ2-1; D is possibly TRBD1 or TRBD2 (5 bases each). V was trimmed by 2 bases and J by 1 base, leaving 10 bases between them. The germline gives CDR1 SGHRS, CDR2 YFSETQ. The CDR3 loop spans 15 amino acids. The CDR3 protein is CASSLKGESYNEQFF. CDR3 in DNA: TGCGCCAGCAGCTTAAAAGGGGAGTCCTACAATGAGCAGTTCTTC.

The table lists this clone with a count of one. The genes are TRBV19 and TRBJ1-2; D remains unclear. Trimming left V 5 bases short and J 7 bases short, with 14 bases between. This CDR3 comprises 13 residues. Germline lookup yields CDR1 LNHDA and CDR2 SQIVND (reference sequence). This CDR3 reads CASSWQVSGGYTF. The CDR3 nucleotides are TGTGCCAGTAGTTGGCAGGTGTCCGGTGGCTACACCTTC.

As to this clone: Other DNA sequences in the sample encode the same CDR3. V gene TRBV30 combines with J gene TRBJ1-5; tentative D call: TRBD1 (5 bases). CDR1 and CDR2 from the germline V gene are GTSNPN and SVGIG (reference sequence). Between the trimmed V and J ends, which lost 0 bases and 5 bases, there was a span of 8 bases. CDR3 length: 13 amino acids. CDR3 in DNA: TGTGCCTGGAGTGTGGGGGATGATCAGCCCCAGCATTTT. Encoded protein: CAWSVGDDQPQHF.

The chain has TRBV3-1 (or the pseudogene TRBV3-2) and TRBJ2-3; 8 bases fit TRBD2. The CDR3 extends over 17 amino acids. Trimming took 0 bases from V and 5 from J; bases not matched to a gene: 10. Germline values: CDR1 LGHDT, CDR2 YNNKEL (reference sequence). The CDR3 nucleotides read TGTGCCAGCAGCCAAGATCTGGTAGCGGGATACTTAGATACGCAGTATTTT. It encodes CASSQDLVAGYLDTQYF.

The chain carries TRBV10-3 and TRBJ1-2, with D possibly matching TRBD1 (5 bases). Trimming removed 9 bases at V and 5 bases at J, with 22 bases between. Germline V gives CDR1 ENHRY, CDR2 SYGVKD. The CDR3 extends over 15 amino acids. The CDR3 is CAITEETGSVYGYTF. The CDR3 region has the DNA TGTGCCATAACCGAGGAAACAGGTTCCGTTTATGGCTACACCTTC.

The gene calls are TRBV5-1 and TRBJ2-7; D not resolved. CDR1 and CDR2 from the germline V gene are SGHRS and YFSETQ. The CDR3 covers 14 residues. V was pared by 0 bases and J by 2 bases, with 9 bases between. The CDR3 bases are TGCGCCAGCAGCTTGGCTGCAGGAACCTACGAGCAGTACTTC. This encodes CASSLAAGTYEQYF.

The V and J genes are TRBV3-1 (or the pseudogene TRBV3-2) and TRBJ1-2; D might be TRBD1 (5 bases). Germline V CDR1 and CDR2: LGHDT, YNNKEL (reference sequence). Trimming stripped 1 base from V and 3 bases from J, with 9 bases between. The CDR3 spans 14 residues. The CDR3 DNA follows: TGTGCCAGCAGCCAAGCGGGCAGGGACTATGGCTACACCTTC. It yields the protein CASSQAGRDYGYTF.

As DNA, the CDR3 is TGTGCCAGCAGCTTTACAGTGCAAGCTTTCTTT. It codes for CASSFTVQAFF. The gene calls are TRBV5-8 and TRBJ1-1; D is ambiguous. CDR1 and CDR2 (germline): SGHTS, YDEGEE. The V end lost 2 bases, the J end lost 9 bases, and 8 bases lay between the germline ends. CDR3 length: 11 residues.

Only one count was recorded for this clone. The rearrangement uses TRBV9 and TRBJ2-6; no definite D call. From germline, CDR1 is SGDLS and CDR2 YYNGEE. The CDR3 loop spans 15 amino acids. V was pared by 4 bases and J by 0 bases, with 8 bases between. As DNA, the CDR3 is TGTGCCAGCAGCAGTCACAGCTCTGGGGCCAACGTCCTGACTTTC. Protein product: CASSSHSSGANVLTF.

Here the CDR3 reads CASSQIKNNYGYTF. CDR3 coding DNA: TGTGCCAGCAGCCAGATAAAGAACAACTATGGCTACACCTTC. The chain uses TRBV2 and TRBJ1-2; D uncertain. V lost 6 bases to trimming and J lost 2 bases, with 13 bases between them. Germline values: CDR1 SNHLY, CDR2 FYNNEI. The CDR3 runs 14 residues.

The V call is TRBV11-2, the J call TRBJ1-1, with 7 bases that match TRBD1. Germline V lookup: CDR1 SGHAT, CDR2 FQNNGV. The CDR3 covers 14 residues. The J segment lost 3 bases and the V segment lost 3 bases, leaving 4 bases of the junction unmatched. CDR3 in amino acids: CASSLRGLYTEAFF. The CDR3 coding sequence is TGTGCCAGCAGCTTGAGGGGGCTATACACTGAAGCTTTCTTT.

The rearrangement uses TRBV6-5 and TRBJ1-6; D is ambiguous. Germline lookup yields CDR1 MNHEY and CDR2 SVGAGI. Trimming pared 6 bases from V and 0 bases from J, leaving 6 bases between. There are 14 residues in the CDR3. The CDR3 DNA reads TGTGCCAGCAGGCGAAGCTCCTATAATTCACCCCTCCACTTT. As protein: CASRRSSYNSPLHF.

The gene calls are TRBV6-1 and TRBJ2-7; D is unresolved. V gave up 2 bases and J gave up 0 bases, with 17 bases separating them. The CDR3 contains 17 residues. Germline V CDR1 and CDR2: MNHNS, SASEGT. CDR3 sequence reads: CASSEIIINRVSYEQYF. CDR3 in DNA: TGTGCCAGCAGTGAAATAATTATCAATCGTGTCTCCTACGAGCAGTACTTC.

The chain combines TRBV6-5 with TRBJ1-6; D remains ambiguous. Germline V gene lookup returns CDR1 MNHEY and CDR2 SVGAGI. V lost 6 bases and J lost 10, with 19 bases in between. CDR3 length: 15 residues. CDR3 DNA sequence: TGTGCCAGCAGATTAGCATCCGGCCACCTATCACCCCTCCACTTT. Translated: CASRLASGHLSPLHF.

As concerns this clone: The same CDR3 arises from other DNA sequences in this sample as well. The rearrangement joins TRBV28 to TRBJ1-2, with D uncertain. Germline CDR1 MDHEN, CDR2 SYDVKM. V gave up 6 bases and J gave up 8 bases, with 19 bases separating them. CDR3 length equals 14 residues. CDR3 loop: CASSVDGQRRGYTF. For the CDR3, the DNA is TGTGCCAGCAGCGTAGACGGCCAGCGACGGGGCTACACCTTC.

The chain employs TRBV7-2 and TRBJ2-7; no firm D call. Looked up from germline, CDR1 is SGHTA and CDR2 is FQGNSA. This CDR3 is 13 amino acids long. Trimming stripped 4 bases from V and 8 bases from J, with 15 bases between. The CDR3 sequence is CASSSSPAAQQYF. The DNA for the CDR3 is TGTGCCAGCAGCTCCTCCCCGGCGGCGCAGCAGTACTTC. The full variable domain, rest sourced from reference TRBV7-2 and TRBJ2-7, is GAGVSQSPSNKVTEKGKDVELRCDPISGHTALYWYRQSLGQGLEFLIYFQGNSAPDKSGLPSDRFSAERTGGSVSTLTIQRTQQEDSAVYLCASSSSPAAQQYFGPGTRLTVT.

To note about this clone: Other DNA variants within this sample encode the same CDR3. The chain is built from TRBV7-8 and TRBJ2-7; 8 bases fit TRBD2. Per germline, CDR1 SGHVS and CDR2 FQNEAQ. V lost 5 bases and J lost 0; bases outside the gene matches: 3. CDR3 length: 14 amino acids. CDR3 in amino acids: CASSAGTSSYEQYF. The CDR3 nucleotides read TGTGCCAGCAGCGCCGGGACTAGCTCCTACGAGCAGTACTTC.

V is TRBV7-9 and J is TRBJ1-2, with a weak D call TRBD1 (6 bases). Germline-derived CDR1 and CDR2 are SEHNR and FQNEAQ (reference sequence). CDR3 length: 15 residues. V was shortened by 5 bases and J by 14 bases, with 27 bases between the two germline ends. Here the CDR3 DNA reads TGTGCCAGCAGCATGCCTGGTGGGACACCGGAGGCGAGAACCTTC. Protein product: CASSMPGGTPEARTF.

V gene TRBV4-1 combines with J gene TRBJ2-3; D might be TRBD1 or TRBD2, each matching 5 bases. Per the germline V gene, CDR1 is MGHRA and CDR2 is YSYEKL. There are 17 residues in the CDR3. Trimming removed 1 base from V and 3 bases from J, with 17 bases in between. The CDR3 loop is CASSQVGGAIETDTQYF. CDR3 nucleotide sequence: TGCGCCAGCAGCCAAGTTGGGGGAGCCATTGAGACAGATACGCAGTATTTT.

The chain links TRBV29-1 to TRBJ2-5, with D perhaps matching TRBD1 or TRBD2 (6 bases each). Per germline, CDR1 SQVTM and CDR2 ANQGSEA. Trimming left V 4 bases short and J 7 bases short, with 10 bases between. The CDR3 runs to 11 residues. Written as DNA, the CDR3 is TGCAGCGTTGTAGGGGGAGGGACCCAGTACTTC. Amino acid sequence: CSVVGGGTQYF.

Here the CDR3 reads CASSSRLAGGTNTGELFF. CDR3 DNA sequence: TGTGCCAGCAGCTCCCGACTAGCGGGGGGGACGAACACCGGGGAGCTGTTTTTT. V and J are TRBV4-2 and TRBJ2-2; 14 nucleotides match TRBD2. J was trimmed by 0 bases and V by 5 bases; bases with no gene match: 5. Germline CDR1 LGHNA, CDR2 YNFKEQ. The CDR3 covers 18 residues.

The chain carries TRBV2 and TRBJ1-1; possible D gene TRBD1, 6 bases. V gave up 8 bases and J gave up 6 bases, with 19 bases separating them. The CDR3 loop spans 14 amino acids. The germline gives CDR1 SNHLY, CDR2 FYNNEI. The CDR3: CASHLGGPRSEAFF. CDR3 DNA sequence: TGTGCCAGCCACTTGGGGGGCCCCCGGTCTGAAGCTTTCTTT.

This chain connects TRBV6-2 or TRBV6-3 to TRBJ2-1; D is unclear. The V gene's germline CDR1 is MNHEY and CDR2 SVGEGT. The CDR3 totals 13 residues. Between the trimmed V and J ends, which lost 0 bases and 10 bases, there was a span of 10 bases. The CDR3 DNA reads TGTGCCAGCAGTTACTCGACGTCAATGGAGCAGTTCTTC. Encoded protein: CASSYSTSMEQFF.

V and J are TRBV20-1 and TRBJ2-1, with 7 positions matching TRBD2. Germline assignment: CDR1 DFQATT and CDR2 SNEGSKA (reference sequence). V gave up 3 bases and J gave up 4 bases; unmatched junction bases: 9. This CDR3 has 15 residues. The CDR3 nucleotides read TGCAGTGCTAGTGGGGCGGGAGTGAGGTACAATGAGCAGTTCTTC. It yields the protein CSASGAGVRYNEQFF.

Here the CDR3 DNA reads TGTGCCAGCAGTTACCGCGGGGGGCGTATAGATACGCAGTATTTT. Its protein product is CASSYRGGRIDTQYF. The chain recombines TRBV6-5 with TRBJ2-3, with 8 bases identical to TRBD2. The CDR3 is 15 residues long. Germline V gives CDR1 MNHEY, CDR2 SVGAGI. The trim removed 2 bases at V and 5 bases at J, leaving 6 bases unmatched.